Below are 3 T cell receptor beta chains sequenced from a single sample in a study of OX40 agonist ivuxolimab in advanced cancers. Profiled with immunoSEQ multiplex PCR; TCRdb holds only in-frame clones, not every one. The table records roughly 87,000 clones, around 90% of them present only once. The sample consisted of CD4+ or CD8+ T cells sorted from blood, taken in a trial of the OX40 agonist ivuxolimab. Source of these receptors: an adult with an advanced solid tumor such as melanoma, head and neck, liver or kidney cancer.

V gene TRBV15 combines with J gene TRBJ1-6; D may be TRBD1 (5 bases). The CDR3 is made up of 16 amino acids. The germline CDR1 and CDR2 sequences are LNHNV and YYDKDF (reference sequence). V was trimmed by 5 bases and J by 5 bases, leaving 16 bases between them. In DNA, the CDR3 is TGTGCCACCAGCTCACTACAGGCGTTACATAATTCACCCCTCCACTTT. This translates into CATSSLQALHNSPLHF.

For the CDR3, the DNA is TGTGCCTGGAGTGACGGACGGGAGCAGTACTTC. This encodes CAWSDGREQYF. V and J are TRBV30 and TRBJ2-7; D is uncertain. The germline V gene has CDR1 GTSNPN and CDR2 SVGIG (reference sequence). CDR3 size: 11 residues. V lost 1 base, J lost 7 bases, and 8 bases lay in between.

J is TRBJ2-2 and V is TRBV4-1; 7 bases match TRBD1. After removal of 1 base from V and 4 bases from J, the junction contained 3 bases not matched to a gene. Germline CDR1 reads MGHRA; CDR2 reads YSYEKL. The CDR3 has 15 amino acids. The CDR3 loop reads CASSQGDSSTGELFF. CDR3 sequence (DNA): TGCGCCAGCAGCCAAGGGGACAGCTCCACCGGGGAGCTGTTTTTT.